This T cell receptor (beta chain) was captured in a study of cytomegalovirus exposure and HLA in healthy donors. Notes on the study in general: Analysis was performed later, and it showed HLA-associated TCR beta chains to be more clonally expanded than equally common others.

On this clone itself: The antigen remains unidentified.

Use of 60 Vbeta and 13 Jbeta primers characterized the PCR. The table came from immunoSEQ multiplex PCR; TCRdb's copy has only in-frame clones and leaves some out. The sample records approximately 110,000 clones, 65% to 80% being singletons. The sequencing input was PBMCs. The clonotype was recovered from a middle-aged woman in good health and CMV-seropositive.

CDR3 DNA: TGCGCCAGCAGCTTGGATGGACAGGAACCCTACAATGAGCAGTTCTTC. This sequence encodes CASSLDGQEPYNEQFF. This chain uses TRBV5-1 with TRBJ2-1, with 7 bases matching TRBD1. CDR3 size: 16 residues. V lost 0 bases, J lost 2 bases, and 5 bases stayed unmatched. The V gene's germline CDR1 is SGHRS and CDR2 YFSETQ. The full variable domain, with the rest looked up from reference TRBV5-1 and TRBJ2-1, is KAGVTQTPRYLIKTRGQQVTLSCSPISGHRSVSWYQQTPGQGLQFLFEYFSETQRNKGNFPGRFSGRQFSNSRSEMNVSTLELGDSALYLCASSLDGQEPYNEQFFGPGTRLTVL.